One sample yielded the 19 T cell receptor beta chains listed below, sequenced in a study of blood T cell repertoires in COVID-19. Sequenced by immunoSEQ multiplex PCR; TCRdb stores in-frame clones only, minus some. In the table there are a few hundred thousand clones, roughly nine tenths of which are singletons. Sequenced material: PBMCs or T cells enriched from blood (not recorded which). These receptors were taken from a man aged 25 to 40 who had recovered from COVID-19.

This clone has only a few counts. The chain employs TRBV21-1 and TRBJ1-5; the table's TRBD1 call for D was not verified on the DNA. TRBV21-1 corresponds to a pseudogene. The CDR3 has 15 amino acids. The CDR3: CARRQRTPSNQPQHF. CDR3 nucleotide sequence: TGTGCCAGACGACAACGAACTCCTAGCAATCAGCCCCAGCATTTT.

This clone appeared a few times. The chain combines TRBV3-1 (or the pseudogene TRBV3-2) with TRBJ2-1; TRBD2 agrees at 11 bases. From germline, CDR1 is LGHDT and CDR2 YNNKEL (reference sequence). J was trimmed by 10 bases and V by 1 base; bases with no gene match: 12. This CDR3 has 17 residues. The CDR3 region has the DNA TGTGCCAGCAGCCAAGTACCGGGACTAGCGGTCATTAAGGAGCAGTTCTTC. Translation gives CASSQVPGLAVIKEQFF.

The V gene is TRBV25-1, the J gene TRBJ2-7, with D uncertain. The V and J ends lost 1 base and 5 bases respectively, with 9 bases between them. The CDR3 is made up of 13 amino acids. Looked up from germline, CDR1 is MGHDK and CDR2 is SYGVNS. The CDR3 DNA reads TGTGCCAGCAGTGAATCCCAATTTCACGAGCAGTACTTC. It codes for CASSESQFHEQYF.

The gene calls are TRBV11-1 and TRBJ2-7, with TRBD2 identical over 9 bases. Germline V CDR1 and CDR2: SGHAT, FQDESV (reference sequence). The length of the CDR3 is 14 residues. Trimming took 1 base from V and 3 from J; bases not matched to a gene: 1. The CDR3 protein is CASSLVSGSYEQYF. CDR3 in DNA: TGTGCCAGCAGCTTAGTTAGCGGGAGCTACGAGCAGTACTTC.

The J gene is TRBJ1-5, the V gene TRBV28, with TRBD1 identical over 8 bases. The germline CDR1 and CDR2 sequences are MDHEN and SYDVKM. The CDR3 covers 16 residues. J was trimmed by 5 bases and V by 1 base; bases with no gene match: 7. CDR3 protein: CASSLLTGGIDQPQHF. Written as DNA, the CDR3 is TGTGCCAGCAGTTTATTAACAGGGGGAATCGATCAGCCCCAGCATTTT.

The V and J genes are TRBV5-1 and TRBJ2-1; no clear D. This CDR3 region has 11 residues. V was cut by 5 bases and J by 9 bases, with 9 bases left in between. Germline loops: CDR1 SGHRS, CDR2 YFSETQ. CDR3 in DNA: TGCGCCAGCAGGTCCGCCGGTGAGCAGTTCTTC. Its translation is CASRSAGEQFF.

The genes are TRBV11-2 and TRBJ1-2, with a possible D match to TRBD1 (5 bases). The germline V gene encodes CDR1 SGHAT and CDR2 FQNNGV. Between the trimmed V and J ends, which lost 4 bases and 3 bases, there was a span of 18 bases. CDR3 length: 16 residues. The CDR3 spells CASSYHGGAEYYGYTF. CDR3 nucleotide sequence: TGTGCCAGCAGCTACCATGGAGGGGCCGAGTACTATGGCTACACCTTC.

This chain uses TRBV7-9 with TRBJ2-1; 10 bases fit TRBD2. CDR3 length: 15 amino acids. Per the germline V gene, CDR1 is SEHNR and CDR2 is FQNEAQ (reference sequence). V lost 6 bases to trimming and J lost 9 bases; unmatched junction nucleotides: 11. CDR3 sequence (DNA): TGTGCCAGCAGTACCTATAGCGGGAGGTCTGGTGAGCAGTTCTTC. It translates to CASSTYSGRSGEQFF.

This clone was recorded only once. The V gene is TRBV7-6, the J gene TRBJ2-7; D perhaps matches TRBD2 (6 bases). CDR3 length: 13 residues. Per germline, CDR1 SGHVS and CDR2 FNYEAQ. The V end lost 5 bases, the J end lost 0 bases, and 8 bases lay between the germline ends. CDR3 amino acids: CASSRGFSYEQYF. DNA for the CDR3: TGTGCCAGCAGCCGGGGGTTCTCCTACGAGCAGTACTTC.

The chain couples TRBV29-1 to TRBJ1-2, with 9 bases fitting TRBD1. This CDR3 has 11 amino acids. The ends lost 7 bases at V and 7 bases at J; junction bases unmatched: 4. From germline, CDR1 is SQVTM and CDR2 ANQGSEA. In DNA form, the CDR3 reads TGCAGCGATACAGGGGGCTCTGGCTACACCTTC. It is translated as CSDTGGSGYTF.

V is TRBV13 and J is TRBJ2-1; TRBD2 agrees at 13 bases. The CDR3 consists of 16 residues. The germline CDR1 and CDR2 sequences are PRHDT and FYEKMQ (reference sequence). Trimming removed 5 bases from V and 9 bases from J; junction bases left unmatched: 10. CDR3 protein: CASSEPGLAGVAEQFF. CDR3 in DNA: TGTGCCAGCAGCGAACCCGGACTAGCGGGAGTAGCTGAGCAGTTCTTC.

This clone turned up a few times. This chain links TRBV5-6 with TRBJ2-7; possible D gene TRBD2, 5 bases. V lost 0 bases and J 6 bases, leaving 13 bases between the germline ends. Germline V CDR1 and CDR2: SGHDT, YYEEEE. This CDR3 spans 14 amino acids. CDR3 region: CASSLGAASTEQYF. DNA for the CDR3: TGTGCCAGCAGCTTGGGTGCGGCTAGCACCGAGCAGTACTTC.

This clone was counted only a few times. The rearrangement joins TRBV27 to TRBJ2-3; 7 bases are a match to TRBD2. V was pared by 7 bases and J by 5 bases, with 9 bases of the junction left unmatched. This CDR3 is 14 amino acids long. CDR1 and CDR2 from the germline V gene are MNHEY and SMNVEV (reference sequence). In nucleotides, the CDR3 is TGTGCCAGCAATGGCGGGAGATATTTAGATACGCAGTATTTT. Translating gives CASNGGRYLDTQYF.

The chain joins TRBV5-1 to TRBJ2-1, with D unresolved. The CDR3 consists of 14 residues. The germline gives CDR1 SGHRS, CDR2 YFSETQ. Trimming removed 0 bases at V and 6 bases at J, with 10 bases between. CDR3 sequence: CASSLGGQSNEQFF. The CDR3 nucleotides are TGCGCCAGCAGCTTGGGAGGTCAGAGCAATGAGCAGTTCTTC.

The CDR3, as DNA: TGTGCCAGCTCACCTGACAGGGGGATAAACTATGGCTACACCTTC. As protein: CASSPDRGINYGYTF. The V gene is TRBV18, the J gene TRBJ1-2; TRBD1 matches at 9 bases. Germline V gene sequence: CDR1 KGHSH, CDR2 LQKENI. CDR3 length: 15 residues. The V segment lost 3 bases and the J segment 2 bases; nucleotides outside the gene matches: 4.

The chain is built from TRBV9 and TRBJ2-1, with no clear D. V was shortened by 3 bases and J by 8 bases, with 18 bases between the two germline ends. Germline loops: CDR1 SGDLS, CDR2 YYNGEE. This CDR3 spans 15 amino acids. The CDR3 is CASSASSSSLDEQFF. Written as DNA, the CDR3 is TGTGCCAGCAGCGCCTCGTCTAGTTCACTGGATGAGCAGTTCTTC.

This clone came up once. This chain joins TRBV7-9 and TRBJ2-1, with TRBD2 matching 10 bases. This CDR3 contains 16 residues. Germline loops: CDR1 SEHNR, CDR2 FQNEAQ (reference sequence). J lost 5 bases, V lost 4 bases, and 8 bases had no gene match. CDR3 nucleotide sequence: TGTGCCAGCAGCTCATGGTGGACTAGCGGTAACAATGAGCAGTTCTTC. Protein: CASSSWWTSGNNEQFF.

The J gene is TRBJ2-1, the V gene TRBV10-3; 9 nucleotides agree with TRBD2. After removal of 6 bases from V and 10 bases from J, the junction contained 7 bases not matched to a gene. CDR3 size: 13 residues. Germline lookup yields CDR1 ENHRY and CDR2 SYGVKD. CDR3 sequence reads: CAIRVAGDGEQFF. The CDR3 DNA follows: TGTGCCATCAGAGTAGCGGGAGATGGCGAGCAGTTCTTC.

The V and J genes are TRBV7-9 and TRBJ2-7; 9 bases align to TRBD1. V gave up 5 bases and J gave up 6 bases; unmatched junction bases: 5. There are 13 residues in the CDR3. CDR1 and CDR2 (germline): SEHNR, FQNEAQ (reference sequence). CDR3 in DNA: TGTGCCAGCAGCCGGGACAGGGTTGGCGAGCAGTACTTC. Protein: CASSRDRVGEQYF. Full variable domain (outside the CDR3, taken from reference TRBV7-9 and TRBJ2-7): DTGVSQNPRHKITKRGQNVTFRCDPISEHNRLYWYRQTLGQGPEFLTYFQNEAQLEKSRLLSDRFSAERPKGSFSTLEIQRTEQGDSAMYLCASSRDRVGEQYFGPGTRLTVT.